These T cell receptor beta chains were read from a single sample in a study of blood T cell repertoires in COVID-19. Clones were sequenced by immunoSEQ multiplex PCR, and TCRdb holds only the in-frame ones, with some missing. The sample holds 90,000 to 100,000 clones; around 81% are singletons and the top ten take around 5.8%. Material: peripheral blood. These receptor sequences come from a man aged 60-69 years with acute or convalescent COVID-19. The CDR3 runs from the conserved cysteine through the conserved F or W. D genes are given only for firm matches. Size values are once, few and many counts, or a class for expanded clones, and some rows have none.

size,V,D,J,DNA,CDR3
-,TRBV30,-,TRBJ1-6,TGTGCCTGGAGTACAGGACAGCCAAATTCACCCCTCCACTTT,CAWSTGQPNSPLHF
-,TRBV11-2,-,TRBJ1-5,TGTGCCAGCAGCTTAGATCCGAATCGGGAACAGCCCCAGCATTTT,CASSLDPNREQPQHF
-,TRBV6-2/TRBV6-3,TRBD2,TRBJ2-3,TGTGCCAGCAGTTACCCTAGCGGGGGGGAAAGCACAGATACGCAGTATTTT,CASSYPSGGESTDTQYF
-,TRBV10-3,TRBD1,TRBJ1-5,TGTGCCATCAGGGGACAGGGGAACAATCAGCCCCAGCATTTT,CAIRGQGNNQPQHF
-,TRBV30,-,TRBJ1-3,TGTGCCTGGTCAACTTACTCTGGAAACACCATATATTTT,CAWSTYSGNTIYF
-,TRBV19,-,TRBJ1-6,TGTGCCAGTAGTATAGGACAGGCAAGCTCCTATAATTCACCCCTCCACTTT,CASSIGQASSYNSPLHF
-,TRBV6-2/TRBV6-3,TRBD1,TRBJ1-1,TGTGCCAGCAGTAACTACGGACAGGGGAACACTGAAGCTTTCTTT,CASSNYGQGNTEAFF
-,TRBV9,TRBD1,TRBJ1-4,TGTGCCAGCAGCGCGACAGGGCATGAAAAACTGTTTTTT,CASSATGHEKLFF
-,TRBV21-1,-,TRBJ2-2,TGTGCCAGCAGCAAAAACCCCAGGGCCACCGGGGAGCTGTTTTTT,CASSKNPRATGELFF
-,TRBV19,-,TRBJ1-1,TGTGCCAGTAGTCTCGCAGACACGCGTATGAACACTGAAGCTTTCTTT,CASSLADTRMNTEAFF
once,TRBV9,TRBD1,TRBJ2-1,TGTGCCAGCAGCGTAGCCGGGACAGGGTATGAGCAGTTCTTC,CASSVAGTGYEQFF
-,TRBV19,TRBD1,TRBJ2-5,TGTGCCAGTAGTATCCCGGGACAGGGTATAAGCCAGTACTTC,CASSIPGQGISQYF
-,TRBV6-5,TRBD2,TRBJ2-7,TGTGCCAGCAGTAGCGGGGGAGGCGAGCAGTACTTC,CASSSGGGEQYF
once,TRBV27,TRBD2,TRBJ2-5,TGTGCCAGCAGTTCAACTCTAGCGGGGGGCCTCCAAGAGACCCAGTACTTC,CASSSTLAGGLQETQYF
-,TRBV6-5,-,TRBJ1-2,TGTGCCAGCAGACCCGGACCTACGGGGTATGGCTACACCTTC,CASRPGPTGYGYTF
-,TRBV28,-,TRBJ1-2,TGTGCCAGCAGTTTGCGGGGGGCATCCGGGGGCGGCTATGGCTACACCTTC,CASSLRGASGGGYGYTF
-,TRBV30,-,TRBJ1-5,TGTGCCTGGAGTCCCCCCAGGACAGCTCTCAATCAGCCCCAGCATTTT,CAWSPPRTALNQPQHF
once,TRBV6-1,TRBD1,TRBJ2-1,TGTGCCAGCAGTGAATTCCGGACAGGGGACTACAATGAGCAGTTCTTC,CASSEFRTGDYNEQFF
-,TRBV6-5,-,TRBJ2-3,TGTGCCAGCAGTTACTGGGCAGGGAGGAGAACAGATACGCAGTATTTT,CASSYWAGRRTDTQYF
-,TRBV6-5,-,TRBJ1-5,TGTGCCAGCAGGGGGAGTCTGAGCAATCAGCCCCAGCATTTT,CASRGSLSNQPQHF
once,TRBV5-4,-,TRBJ1-1,TGTGCCAGCAGCTCCCGACAGAACATGAACACTGAAGCTTTCTTT,CASSSRQNMNTEAFF
-,TRBV12-3/TRBV12-4,-,TRBJ2-7,TGTGCCAGCAGTTTTGCGGGTGGCGAGCAGTACTTC,CASSFAGGEQYF
-,TRBV4-1,TRBD1,TRBJ1-5,TGCGCCAGCAGCTACGACAGGGGAGGCCAGCCCCAGCATTTT,CASSYDRGGQPQHF
-,TRBV5-6,-,TRBJ2-3,TGTGCCAGCAGCTTGGGCGCTAGCACAGATACGCAGTATTTT,CASSLGASTDTQYF
-,TRBV2,-,TRBJ1-5,TGTGCCAGCAGTCCTAGTTCCGATCAGCCCCAGCATTTT,CASSPSSDQPQHF
few,TRBV6-1,-,TRBJ2-2,TGTGCCAGCAGTGAAGGTCAGGGGTACACCGGGGAGCTGTTTTTT,CASSEGQGYTGELFF
once,TRBV19,TRBD1,TRBJ1-5,TGTGCCAGTAGCAAGACAGGGGATCAGCCCCAGCATTTT,CASSKTGDQPQHF
-,TRBV3-1/TRBV3-2,-,TRBJ1-5,TGTGCCAGCAGCCAAGATATGGCCAGCAATCAGCCCCAGCATTTT,CASSQDMASNQPQHF
-,TRBV9,TRBD1,TRBJ1-1,TGTGCCAGCAGCGTGGGGACAGGGGGCGCGTACACTGAAGCTTTCTTT,CASSVGTGGAYTEAFF
-,TRBV12-5,-,TRBJ2-7,TGTGCTAGTGGACTCCAGAGGAACGAGCAGTACTTC,CASGLQRNEQYF
-,TRBV4-3,-,TRBJ2-4,TGCGCCAGCAGCCAAGACTTCATAGGCGGTCCAGCCAAAAACATTCAGTACTTC,CASSQDFIGGPAKNIQYF
-,TRBV6-5,-,TRBJ1-1,TGTGCCAGCCAAAACTCAGGAGGGACCAACACTGAAGCTTTCTTT,CASQNSGGTNTEAFF
-,TRBV12-2,-,TRBJ2-7,TGTGCAAGTCGCCCTACACAGGGATCCTACGAGCAGTACTTC,CASRPTQGSYEQYF
-,TRBV30,TRBD1,TRBJ1-2,TGTGCCTGGGGACAGGGGCGTCCTAACTATGGCTACACCTTC,CAWGQGRPNYGYTF
-,TRBV5-4,TRBD1,TRBJ1-1,TGTGCCAGCAGCTTGAAACAGGGGGTGACTGAAGCTTTCTTT,CASSLKQGVTEAFF
-,TRBV5-8,TRBD1,TRBJ1-5,TGTGCCAGCAGCTTTACCTGGACAGGGGTTGTCAATCAGCCCCAGCATTTT,CASSFTWTGVVNQPQHF
-,TRBV7-2,TRBD1,TRBJ2-3,TGTGCCAGCAGCTTACCAACCTGGACAGGGGTTAGCACAGATACGCAGTATTTT,CASSLPTWTGVSTDTQYF
-,TRBV2,TRBD1,TRBJ2-2,TGTGCCAGATCAAAAACAGGGGGTAACACCGGGGAGCTGTTTTTT,CARSKTGGNTGELFF
-,TRBV9,TRBD2,TRBJ2-5,TGTGCCAGCAGCACGACTAGCGCCCAGACCCAGTACTTC,CASSTTSAQTQYF
few,TRBV5-8,-,TRBJ2-1,TGTGCCAGCAGCTTGGCCGGGGGAGAGCAGTTCTTC,CASSLAGGEQFF
-,TRBV27,-,TRBJ1-2,TGTGCCAGCAGTTTAGGGTCAAGCGGCCGCGGCTACACCTTC,CASSLGSSGRGYTF
-,TRBV7-6,-,TRBJ1-6,TGTGCCAGCAGCCCGAGGGCGGGATTAACCTATAATTCACCCCTCCACTTT,CASSPRAGLTYNSPLHF
-,TRBV6-5,-,TRBJ1-1,TGTGCCAGCAGTATCGGGGGGAACACTGAAGCTTTCTTT,CASSIGGNTEAFF
few,TRBV4-3,-,TRBJ1-3,TGCGCCAGCAGCCAAGATATCGCGACAGATGGAAACACCATATATTTT,CASSQDIATDGNTIYF
-,TRBV28,-,TRBJ1-6,TGTGCCAGCAGTTTAATGTCGGGAAATTCACCCCTCCACTTT,CASSLMSGNSPLHF
-,TRBV2,TRBD1,TRBJ1-5,TGTGCCAGCAGCGCGGGACAGGGAATGGATCAGCCCCAGCATTTT,CASSAGQGMDQPQHF
-,TRBV6-2/TRBV6-3,TRBD1,TRBJ1-2,TGTGCCAGCAGCGAAGGGACAGCGGGTTTTGGCTACACCTTC,CASSEGTAGFGYTF
-,TRBV6-5,TRBD1,TRBJ1-1,TGTGCCAGCAGTCAGACAGGGGGTGCTAGAACGAACGCTTTCTTT,CASSQTGGARTNAFF
-,TRBV14,-,TRBJ1-2,TGTGCCAGCAGCCGAACGGCGGGTGCGAACTATGGCTACACCTTC,CASSRTAGANYGYTF
-,TRBV30,-,TRBJ1-4,TGTGCCTGGAATTCGAACGGACTGGGGACTAATGAAAAACTGTTTTTT,CAWNSNGLGTNEKLFF
-,TRBV6-2/TRBV6-3,TRBD1,TRBJ1-1,TGTGCCAGCAGTCAGGCAGGGGGCAACACTGAAGCTTTCTTT,CASSQAGGNTEAFF
-,TRBV6-5,-,TRBJ1-6,TGTGCCAGCAGTACAAAGATGTCACCCCTCCACTTT,CASSTKMSPLHF
-,TRBV7-2,-,TRBJ2-5,TGTGCCAGCAGCTCCACAGATCAAGAGACCCAGTACTTC,CASSSTDQETQYF